This TCR beta chain was recorded in a study of Ad26.COV2.S vaccination and SARS-CoV-2 variants. Study-wide context: Within the COV1001 Ad26.COV2.S trial arm, the donor was enrolled.

TCRdb's table, derived via immunoSEQ multiplex PCR, lists solely in-frame clones and lacks some. The sample consists of over 400,000 clones, approximately 90% of them appearing once. This CDR3 has 17 amino acids. CDR1 and CDR2 from the germline V gene are LGHNA and YSLEER. Trimming took 3 bases from V and 6 from J; bases not matched to a gene: 16. Specified treatment: about 20 received Ad26.COV2.S at low or high dose, single or two shots; roughly five received placebo; per-sample allocation not given. At day 63 after the first vaccine or placebo injection, samples were drawn. Sequenced material: peripheral blood, taken in a trial of Ad26.COV2.S vaccine versus placebo. This TCR derives from a person aged 18-65 years who received the Ad26.COV2.S COVID-19 vaccine or a placebo. This chain links TRBV4-3 with TRBJ2-7; 8 bases agree with TRBD2. This chain's CDR3 is CASSQLFLRGEPLEQYF. CDR3 nucleotide sequence: TGCGCCAGCAGCCAGCTCTTTTTGCGGGGGGAACCACTCGAGCAGTACTTC.